The source of this T cell receptor beta chain is a study of shared clonotypes between healthy human individuals. Study context: The plates for each donor numbered three CD4 naive, three CD4 memory, two CD8 naive and one CD8 memory.

V shed 3 bases and J shed 4 bases, with 5 bases lying between them. This CDR3 comprises 12 residues. From germline, CDR1 is KGHSH and CDR2 LQKENI. The sorted-subset replicate PCRs were given around 190 ng DNA, which is 30,000 to 35,000 T cell genomes. Only in-frame clones appear in the TCRdb table, and some are missing; sequencing was by immunoSEQ multiplex PCR. The sample carries about 600,000 clones, about 97% recorded once. Study-wide results and limits: Clonotype sharing among donors likely depends on sequencing depth.

A few counts support this clone. Antigen unknown. The sequencing sample was made of naive CD4+ T cells sorted from blood. Subset indicated: CD45RA+ positively selected. The gene calls are TRBV18 and TRBJ2-3, with D maybe TRBD2 (5 bases). The origin of this receptor is a woman in her thirties in good health. The DNA for the CDR3 is TGTGCCAGCTCACCGGGAGCAGATACGCAGTATTTT. Its translation is CASSPGADTQYF.